These T cell receptor beta chains were read from a single sample in a study of cytomegalovirus exposure and HLA in healthy donors. The method was immunoSEQ multiplex PCR; TCRdb's version includes in-frame clones alone and lacks a portion of them. The sample lists 150,000 to 200,000 clones, roughly four fifths occurring once. Sequences were obtained from PBMCs. These receptors all come from a man younger than 40 in good health and CMV-seronegative. CDR3s include the opening cysteine and the closing phenylalanine or tryptophan. The D gene is left open where the match is weak. Size values are once, few and many counts, or a class for expanded clones, and some rows have none.

j_call d_call clone_size v_call cdr3_nt cdr3_aa
TRBJ2-6 - - TRBV7-8 TGTGCCAGCAGCTTAGCACTCGGGGGGCGATGGTCTGGGGCCAACGTCCTGACTTTC CASSLALGGRWSGANVLTF
TRBJ1-2 - - TRBV29-1 TGCAGCGCTGGAGGTACTGGCTATGGCTACACCTTC CSAGGTGYGYTF
TRBJ1-3 TRBD1 - TRBV6-1 TGTGCCAGCAGTGAATCTAGTCCGGGACAGGGGACCGGAAACACCATATATTTT CASSESSPGQGTGNTIYF
TRBJ2-5 - - TRBV9 TGTGCCAGCAGCGTAAATTCAATCGGGGGAGAGACCCAGTACTTC CASSVNSIGGETQYF
TRBJ2-1 TRBD2 - TRBV10-2 TGCGCCAGCGGGGGCGAGCGGGAGGGCCCCTACAATGAGCAGTTCTTC CASGGEREGPYNEQFF
TRBJ2-7 - - TRBV18 TGTGCCAGCTCACCGACTAGGAATGGCGAGCAGTACTTC CASSPTRNGEQYF
TRBJ2-3 TRBD1 - TRBV28 TGTGCCAGCAGTTTAGGGGGACAGGGAGGGGGCACAGATACGCAGTATTTT CASSLGGQGGGTDTQYF
TRBJ1-5 - - TRBV7-2 TGTGCCAGCAGCCCTATGGACAGTTCCAATCAGCCCCAGCATTTT CASSPMDSSNQPQHF
TRBJ2-7 TRBD1 - TRBV4-2 TGTGCCAGCAGCATGCGACAGGGGTTTACCTACGAGCAGTACTTC CASSMRQGFTYEQYF
TRBJ1-2 TRBD1 once TRBV10-3 TGTGCCATCAGTGAAAGGACAGGAATACACTATGGCTACACCTTC CAISERTGIHYGYTF
TRBJ1-3 - - TRBV19 TGTGCCAGTAGCGCCATCACCGGGGGCTCTGGAAACACCATATATTTT CASSAITGGSGNTIYF
TRBJ2-1 TRBD2 few TRBV11-1 TGTGCCAGCAGCTCGGGACTAGCGGGAGACGGCGGTCGGCAGTTCTTC CASSSGLAGDGGRQFF
TRBJ1-1 - - TRBV18 TGTGCCAGCTCACCACAGGCGTCAGGGAACACTGAAGCTTTCTTT CASSPQASGNTEAFF
TRBJ2-1 TRBD2 - TRBV30 TGTGCCGCCAAGAGACTAGCGGGAGTGAATGAGCAGTTCTTC CAAKRLAGVNEQFF
TRBJ1-5 TRBD1 - TRBV7-9 TGTTCCAGCAGCTCAGGGGGACAGCCCCAGCATTTT CSSSSGGQPQHF
TRBJ2-5 - - TRBV21-1 TGTGCCAGCAGCAAAAGTTACGGGACAGGGGAAGAGACCCAGTACTTC CASSKSYGTGEETQYF
TRBJ1-1 TRBD1 - TRBV6-5 TGTGCCAGCCAGACAGGGTTGAACACTGAAGCTTTCTTT CASQTGLNTEAFF
TRBJ2-7 TRBD1 - TRBV5-1 TGCGCCAGCAGCCCGGACAGGGGCTACGAGCAGTACTTC CASSPDRGYEQYF
TRBJ2-1 TRBD2 - TRBV7-9 TGTGCCAGCAGCTCAAGCGCGGGAGCCAGTGAGCAGTTCTTC CASSSSAGASEQFF
TRBJ2-7 TRBD2 - TRBV7-6 TGTGCCAGCAGCTCTAGCGGATCCTACGAGCAGTACTTC CASSSSGSYEQYF
TRBJ1-4 - - TRBV10-3 TGTGCCATCAGTGAGTCGATGGGAGGATCAACTAATGAAAAACTGTTTTTT CAISESMGGSTNEKLFF
TRBJ2-7 - - TRBV7-9 TGTGCCAGCAGCTTAGGCCAGGGGTCCATCTACGAGCAGTACTTC CASSLGQGSIYEQYF
TRBJ2-1 TRBD2 - TRBV4-1 TGCGCCAGCAGCCAAGAGCAAAGGACTAGCGGTAATGAGCAGTTCTTC CASSQEQRTSGNEQFF
TRBJ2-1 - - TRBV19 TGTGCCAGATGGGCCGCCAACGAGCAGTTCTTC CARWAANEQFF
TRBJ2-1 TRBD2 - TRBV30 TGTGCCTGGAGTGGGATCGGGACTAGCGGGAGGGCCGACTCCTACAATGAGCAGTTCTTC CAWSGIGTSGRADSYNEQFF
TRBJ2-7 TRBD1 - TRBV10-1 TGCGCCAGCAGTGAGCCCGGACAGGGGCAACGCGAGCAGTACTTC CASSEPGQGQREQYF
TRBJ1-6 TRBD1 few TRBV30 TGTGCCTGGAGTATTGACAGGGGTGTAACCTATAATTCACCCCTCCACTTT CAWSIDRGVTYNSPLHF
TRBJ2-2 - few TRBV5-1 TGCGCCAGCAGCTCGGGAGCGGGCTCGAACACTGGCGGGGAGCTGTTTTTT CASSSGAGSNTGGELFF
TRBJ2-7 TRBD2 - TRBV4-2 TGTGCCAGCAGCCAGAGGGACGGGGGGACCTACGAGCAGTACTTC CASSQRDGGTYEQYF
TRBJ2-2 TRBD1 - TRBV7-6 TGTGCCAGCAGCTTAGGCCACTGGGGACAGGGGTCGAACACCGGGGAGCTGTTTTTT CASSLGHWGQGSNTGELFF
TRBJ1-1 - few TRBV19 TGTGCCAGTCGACAGGTAGATGACACTGAAGCTTTCTTT CASRQVDDTEAFF
TRBJ2-5 TRBD2 - TRBV9 TGTGCCAGCAGCCTAGGACTAGCGGGAGGAAGGTACAGGGAGACCCAGTACTTC CASSLGLAGGRYRETQYF
TRBJ2-7 - - TRBV27 TGTGCCAGCAGTTTCGGCAGGCCTCCCTACGAGCAGTACTTC CASSFGRPPYEQYF
TRBJ2-4 - - TRBV5-4 TGTGCCAGCAGCTTGGCCTCGCGGGGAGGAGACATTCAGTACTTC CASSLASRGGDIQYF
TRBJ2-3 TRBD2 few TRBV6-4 TGTGCCAGCAGTGAGACTAGCGGAGGCACAGATACGCAGTATTTT CASSETSGGTDTQYF
TRBJ2-1 TRBD2 few TRBV5-6 TGTGCCAGCAGCCCCGGACTAGCGGACAATGAGCAGTTCTTC CASSPGLADNEQFF
TRBJ1-2 TRBD1 - TRBV27 TGTGCCAGCAGTCTCACTTCGACAGGGAGGTATGGCTACACCTTC CASSLTSTGRYGYTF
TRBJ1-5 TRBD1 - TRBV2 TGTGCCAGCAGGGAATTGACAGGGTATAGCAATCAGCCCCAGCATTTT CASRELTGYSNQPQHF
TRBJ1-1 TRBD1 - TRBV28 TGTGCCAGCAGCCAAAGACAGGGGCGGGCTTTCTTT CASSQRQGRAFF
TRBJ1-5 TRBD1 - TRBV9 TGTGCCAGCAGCCCCGACAGGGAGAGCAATCAGCCCCAGCATTTT CASSPDRESNQPQHF
TRBJ2-3 TRBD1 - TRBV28 TGTGCCAGCAGCAACCCGGGACAGGGGGCAGATACGCAGTATTTT CASSNPGQGADTQYF
TRBJ2-7 - - TRBV5-1 TGCGCCAGCAGCTGGCTGGCCCAGGGGACAATTACCTACGAGCAGTACTTC CASSWLAQGTITYEQYF
TRBJ1-2 TRBD1 - TRBV6-5 TGTGCCAGCAGTGTCCGGGCAGGGGGCGTCTATGGCTACACCTTC CASSVRAGGVYGYTF
TRBJ1-4 - - TRBV30 TGTGCCTGGGAGTTTGCGGGACCTCATGAAAAACTGTTTTTT CAWEFAGPHEKLFF
TRBJ2-2 - - TRBV5-1 TGCGCCAGCAGCTTGTCAGGGCCGCCCGGGGAGCTGTTTTTT CASSLSGPPGELFF
TRBJ2-1 TRBD1 - TRBV6-1 TGTGCCAGCAAACAGGGGGGTGAGCAGTTCTTC CASKQGGEQFF
TRBJ2-7 TRBD1 - TRBV6-5 TGTGCCACCAGAAGAGGACAGGGTTACTACGAGCAGTACTTC CATRRGQGYYEQYF
TRBJ1-1 - - TRBV9 TGTGCCAGCAGCGCCGGGGGGGGGACTGAAGCTTTCTTT CASSAGGGTEAFF
TRBJ2-1 TRBD2 - TRBV5-1 TGCGCCAGCAGTGGGGGGGAGCGCGGCAATGAGCAGTTCTTC CASSGGERGNEQFF
TRBJ2-1 - - TRBV14 TGTGCCAGCAGCCAACCCGGGGGTGGCACAGGGGTTGAGCAGTTCTTC CASSQPGGGTGVEQFF
TRBJ2-3 TRBD1 - TRBV19 TGTGCCAGTAGTGAGCGACAGGGCCTAAGCACAGATACGCAGTATTTT CASSERQGLSTDTQYF
TRBJ1-6 - - TRBV4-1 TGCGCCAGCAGCCAAGAACGGAGCTCCTATAATTCACCCCTCCACTTT CASSQERSSYNSPLHF
TRBJ1-5 TRBD1 - TRBV19 TGTGCCAGTACTTCGAACACGGACAGGGGATATCAGCCCCAGCATTTT CASTSNTDRGYQPQHF
TRBJ2-2 - - TRBV7-2 TGTGCCAGCAGCTTAGCTAGGGGGACCGGGGAGCTGTTTTTT CASSLARGTGELFF
TRBJ2-7 - once TRBV18 TGTGCCAGCTCACGGGAGACCGGGTACGAGCAGTACTTC CASSRETGYEQYF